This TCR beta chain was sequenced for a study of T cells in Graves' hyperthyroidism and ophthalmopathy. Overall study findings and caveats: Within blood appeared most thyroid clonotypes that had expanded above 0.001.

In making diagnoses, clinical symptoms, serum thyroxine and TRAb, thyroid ultrasound and orbital computed tomography were all used. It was 10 ml of fresh peripheral blood that supplied the PBMCs. This clonotype was observed at least ten times. The antigen is undetermined. The V and J ends lost 7 bases and 0 bases, in that order; junction bases with no gene match: 3. The CDR3 has 14 amino acids. RNA transcripts served as the template for amplifying TCR beta CDR3 regions. During a first-round RT-PCR of the TCR CDR3, the HTBI primer set was used. TCRdb re-called the multiplex PCR reads through MiXCR, storing one row per CDR3 protein. The sample has about 500,000 distinct CDR3 sequences, around an eighth seen once.

The TCR comes from a woman between 18 and 30 years old with Graves' hyperthyroidism. The specimen was blood. The chain recombines TRBV12-3 or TRBV12-4 with TRBJ2-1, with 7 bases fitting TRBD1. The CDR3 DNA reads as TGTGCCAGCAATCGGGACAGCTCCTACAATGAGCAGTTCTTC. Translating it yields CASNRDSSYNEQFF.